This T cell receptor (beta chain) was recovered during a study of blood T cell repertoires in COVID-19. The protocol was immunoSEQ multiplex PCR, while the TCRdb copy is restricted to in-frame clones and leaves out a portion. Of hundreds of thousands of clones listed, 89% are singletons. In germline, CDR1 is LNHDA, CDR2 SQIVND (reference sequence). V was trimmed by 5 bases and J by 7 bases, leaving 18 bases between them. This CDR3 is 16 amino acids long. This clonotype was sampled from a man between 18 and 29 years old with COVID-19, enrolled during active disease. V and J are TRBV19 and TRBJ1-6; tentatively, D is TRBD1 (5 bases). The sequenced sample was peripheral blood. For the CDR3, the DNA is TGTGCCAGTAGTCCCGGTGTAAGGGCAGGGAATTCACCCCTCCACTTT. Translated: CASSPGVRAGNSPLHF.